This T cell receptor beta chain was found in a study of blood T cells in healthy people across ages. Drawn from each donor were approximately 9.2 milliliters of peripheral blood. Study-wide points: Among T cells, TCR beta diversity per million cells dropped roughly linearly as age rose. Because sorting was not performed, PBMCs prevented conclusive naive versus antigen-experienced comparison.

The CDR3 is 13 residues long. Germline lookup yields CDR1 DFQATT and CDR2 SNEGSKA (reference sequence). After removal of 5 bases from V and 11 bases from J, the junction contained 7 bases not matched to a gene. To note about this clonotype: Its matching antigen is unknown.

Combining a sample-barcoded 5' primer with a J-beta primer mix, a second PCR ran for roughly 7 to 12 cycles. A 12-random-nucleotide template-switch adaptor tagged each cDNA molecule. TCRdb re-analysed the 5' RACE reads in MiXCR, keeping a single row per CDR3 protein. The sample lists 800,000 or so distinct CDR3 sequences; about half were seen once. This clonotype was sampled from a man at least 80 years old in good health. The chain joins TRBV20-1 to TRBJ2-1; 12 bases align to TRBD2. Sequencing was performed on blood. The CDR3 loop is CSAWTSGTSKQFF. In DNA, the CDR3 is TGCAGTGCTTGGACTAGCGGGACCTCCAAGCAGTTCTTC.